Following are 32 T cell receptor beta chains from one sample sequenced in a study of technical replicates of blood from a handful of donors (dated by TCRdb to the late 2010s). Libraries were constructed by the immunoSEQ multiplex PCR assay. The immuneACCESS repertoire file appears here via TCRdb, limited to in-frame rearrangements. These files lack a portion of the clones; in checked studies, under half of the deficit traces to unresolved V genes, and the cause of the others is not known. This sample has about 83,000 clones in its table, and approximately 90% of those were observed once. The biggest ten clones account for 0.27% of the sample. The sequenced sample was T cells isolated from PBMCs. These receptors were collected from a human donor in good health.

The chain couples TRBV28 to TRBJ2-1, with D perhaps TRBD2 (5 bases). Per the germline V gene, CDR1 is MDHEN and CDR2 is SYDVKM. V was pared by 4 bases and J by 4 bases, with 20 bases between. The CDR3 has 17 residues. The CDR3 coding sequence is TGTGCCAGCAGTTCTGCCCTTTCGTTAGCGCTATACAATGAGCAGTTCTTC. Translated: CASSSALSLALYNEQFF.

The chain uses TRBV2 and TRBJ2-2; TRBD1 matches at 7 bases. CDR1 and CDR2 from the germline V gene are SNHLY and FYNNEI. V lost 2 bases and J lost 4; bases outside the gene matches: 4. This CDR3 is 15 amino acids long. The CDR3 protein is CASSESRGSTGELFF. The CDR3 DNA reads TGTGCCAGCAGTGAATCCAGGGGGAGCACCGGGGAGCTGTTTTTT.

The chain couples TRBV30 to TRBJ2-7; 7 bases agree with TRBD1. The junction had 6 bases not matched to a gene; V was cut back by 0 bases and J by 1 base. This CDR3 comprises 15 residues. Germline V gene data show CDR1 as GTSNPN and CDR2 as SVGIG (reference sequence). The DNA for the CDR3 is TGTGCCTGGAGTGTCTGGGACAGTTCGTCCTACGAGCAGTACTTC. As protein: CAWSVWDSSSYEQYF.

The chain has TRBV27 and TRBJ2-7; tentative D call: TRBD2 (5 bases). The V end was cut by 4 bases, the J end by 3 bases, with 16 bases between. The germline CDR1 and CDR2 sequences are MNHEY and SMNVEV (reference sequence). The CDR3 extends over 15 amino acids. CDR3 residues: CASSSTGRRGYEQYF. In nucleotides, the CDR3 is TGTGCCAGCAGTTCTACCGGGCGCCGGGGCTACGAGCAGTACTTC.

CDR3 nucleotides: TGTGCCAGCAGCCAAACCCCCGCACAGTTACTTAATTCACCCCTCCACTTT. Residues: CASSQTPAQLLNSPLHF. The rearrangement uses TRBV16 and TRBJ1-6, with D unclear. Germline lookup yields CDR1 KGHSY and CDR2 FQNENV. This CDR3 contains 17 residues. The germline V and J ends were trimmed by 2 bases and 6 bases, with 17 bases remaining between them.

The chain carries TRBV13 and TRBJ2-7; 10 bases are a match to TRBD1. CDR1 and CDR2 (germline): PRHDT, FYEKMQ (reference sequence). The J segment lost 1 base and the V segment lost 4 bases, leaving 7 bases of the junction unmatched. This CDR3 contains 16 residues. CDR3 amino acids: CASSSQGDRGSYEQYF. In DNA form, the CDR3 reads TGTGCCAGCAGCTCACAGGGGGACAGGGGATCCTACGAGCAGTACTTC.

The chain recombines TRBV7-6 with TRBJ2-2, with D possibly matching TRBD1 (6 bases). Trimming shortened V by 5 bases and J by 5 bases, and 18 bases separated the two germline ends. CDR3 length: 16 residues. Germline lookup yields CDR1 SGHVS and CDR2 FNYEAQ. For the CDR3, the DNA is TGTGCCAGCAGCAACGTCCAGGGGAGCCTAACCGGGGAGCTGTTTTTT. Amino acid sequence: CASSNVQGSLTGELFF.

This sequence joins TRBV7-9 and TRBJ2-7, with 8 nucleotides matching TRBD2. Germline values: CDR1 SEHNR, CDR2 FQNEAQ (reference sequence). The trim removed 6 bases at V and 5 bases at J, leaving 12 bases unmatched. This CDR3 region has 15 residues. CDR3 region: CASREKSGRYNEQYF. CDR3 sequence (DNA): TGTGCCAGCAGGGAAAAGAGCGGGAGATATAACGAGCAGTACTTC.

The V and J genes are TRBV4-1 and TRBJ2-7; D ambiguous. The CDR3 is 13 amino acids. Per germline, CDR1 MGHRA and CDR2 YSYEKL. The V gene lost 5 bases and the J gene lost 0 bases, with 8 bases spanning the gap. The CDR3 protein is CASSGGFSYEQYF. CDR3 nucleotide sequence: TGCGCCAGCAGCGGCGGATTCTCCTACGAGCAGTACTTC.

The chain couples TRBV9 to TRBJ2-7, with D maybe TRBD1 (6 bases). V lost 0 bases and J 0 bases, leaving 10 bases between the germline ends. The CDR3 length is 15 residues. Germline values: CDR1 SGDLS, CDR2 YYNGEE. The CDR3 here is CASSVAGATSYEQYF. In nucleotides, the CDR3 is TGTGCCAGCAGCGTAGCAGGGGCGACCTCCTACGAGCAGTACTTC.

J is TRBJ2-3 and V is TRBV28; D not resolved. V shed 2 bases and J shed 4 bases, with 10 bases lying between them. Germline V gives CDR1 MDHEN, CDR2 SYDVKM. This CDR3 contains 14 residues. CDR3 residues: CASSLLATADTQYF. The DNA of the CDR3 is TGTGCCAGCAGTTTACTTGCTACGGCAGATACGCAGTATTTT.

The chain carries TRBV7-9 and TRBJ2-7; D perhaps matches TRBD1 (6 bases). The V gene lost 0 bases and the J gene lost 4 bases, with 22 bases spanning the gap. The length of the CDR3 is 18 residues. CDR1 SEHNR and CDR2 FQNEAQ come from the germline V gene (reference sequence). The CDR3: CASSLAPADSRRPYEQYF. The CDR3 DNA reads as TGTGCCAGCAGCTTAGCTCCGGCGGACAGCCGTAGGCCTTACGAGCAGTACTTC. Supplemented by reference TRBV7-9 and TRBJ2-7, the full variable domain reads DTGVSQNPRHKITKRGQNVTFRCDPISEHNRLYWYRQTLGQGPEFLTYFQNEAQLEKSRLLSDRFSAERPKGSFSTLEIQRTEQGDSAMYLCASSLAPADSRRPYEQYFGPGTRLTVT.

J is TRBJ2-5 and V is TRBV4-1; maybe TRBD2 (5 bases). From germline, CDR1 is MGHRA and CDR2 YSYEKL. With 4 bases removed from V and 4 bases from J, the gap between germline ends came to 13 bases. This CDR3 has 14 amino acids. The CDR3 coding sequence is TGCGCCAGCAGCCCCGGAGGACGGAGAGAGACCCAGTACTTC. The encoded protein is CASSPGGRRETQYF.

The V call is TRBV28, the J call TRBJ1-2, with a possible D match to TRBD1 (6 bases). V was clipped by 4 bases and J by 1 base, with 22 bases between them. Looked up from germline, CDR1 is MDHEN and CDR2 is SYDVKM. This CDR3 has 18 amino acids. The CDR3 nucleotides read TGTGCCAGCAGTTCATATGCCTTCGGGACAAATCTTAACTATGGCTACACCTTC. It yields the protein CASSSYAFGTNLNYGYTF.

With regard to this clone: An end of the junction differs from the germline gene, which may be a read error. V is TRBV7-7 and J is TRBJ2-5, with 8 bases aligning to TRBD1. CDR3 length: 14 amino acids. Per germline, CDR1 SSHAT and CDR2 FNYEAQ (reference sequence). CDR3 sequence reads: CASSLDRDGETQYF. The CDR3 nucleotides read TGTGCTAGCAGCCTGGACAGGGACGGGGAGACCCAGTACTTC.

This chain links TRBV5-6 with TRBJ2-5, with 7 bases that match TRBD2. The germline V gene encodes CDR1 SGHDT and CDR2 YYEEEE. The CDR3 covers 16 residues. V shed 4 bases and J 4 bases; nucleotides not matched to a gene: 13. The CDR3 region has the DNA TGTGCCAGCAGCCCGGATGGACTAGTGATCGGAGAGACCCAGTACTTC. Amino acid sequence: CASSPDGLVIGETQYF.

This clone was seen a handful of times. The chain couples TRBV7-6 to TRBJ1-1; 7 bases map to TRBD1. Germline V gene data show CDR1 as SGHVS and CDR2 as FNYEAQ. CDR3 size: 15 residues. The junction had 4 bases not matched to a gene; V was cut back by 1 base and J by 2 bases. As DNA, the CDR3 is TGTGCCAGCAGCTTAGAGCCAGGGGGAAACACTGAAGCTTTCTTT. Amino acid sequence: CASSLEPGGNTEAFF.

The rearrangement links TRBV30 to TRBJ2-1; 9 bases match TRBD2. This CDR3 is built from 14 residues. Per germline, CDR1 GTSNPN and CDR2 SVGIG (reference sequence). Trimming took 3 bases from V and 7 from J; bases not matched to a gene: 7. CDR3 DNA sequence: TGTGCCTGGAGGAGGAGCGGGGGGTTGAATGAGCAGTTCTTC. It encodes CAWRRSGGLNEQFF. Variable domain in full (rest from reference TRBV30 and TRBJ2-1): SQTIHQWPATLVQPVGSPLSLECTVEGTSNPNLYWYRQAAGRGLQLLFYSVGIGQISSEVPQNLSASRPQDRQFILSSKKLLLSDSGFYLCAWRRSGGLNEQFFGPGTRLTVL.

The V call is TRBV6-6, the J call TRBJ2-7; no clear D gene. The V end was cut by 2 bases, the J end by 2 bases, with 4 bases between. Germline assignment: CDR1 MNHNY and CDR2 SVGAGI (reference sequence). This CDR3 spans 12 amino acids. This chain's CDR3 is CASSYTTYEQYF. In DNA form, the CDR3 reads TGTGCCAGCAGTTACACAACCTACGAGCAGTACTTC.

The CDR3 loop reads CASSRGQGFYHTEAFF. The DNA of the CDR3 is TGTGCCAGTAGTAGAGGGCAGGGGTTTTACCACACTGAAGCTTTCTTT. This chain links TRBV19 with TRBJ1-1; weak D call: TRBD1 (6 bases). V lost 4 bases, J lost 3 bases, and 18 bases lay in between. This CDR3 region has 16 residues. The germline CDR1 and CDR2 sequences are LNHDA and SQIVND (reference sequence). The variable domain in full, completed from reference TRBV19 and TRBJ1-1, reads DGGITQSPKYLFRKEGQNVTLSCEQNLNHDAMYWYRQDPGQGLRLIYYSQIVNDFQKGDIAEGYSVSREKKESFPLTVTSAQKNPTAFYLCASSRGQGFYHTEAFFGQGTRLTVV.

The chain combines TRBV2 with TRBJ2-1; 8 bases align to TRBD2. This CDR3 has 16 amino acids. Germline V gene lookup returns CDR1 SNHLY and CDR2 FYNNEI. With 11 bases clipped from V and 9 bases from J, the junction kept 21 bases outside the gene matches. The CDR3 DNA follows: TGTGCCCTCGTGGGCGGACCCGGGACTAGTCTTAGTGAGCAGTTCTTC. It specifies CALVGGPGTSLSEQFF.

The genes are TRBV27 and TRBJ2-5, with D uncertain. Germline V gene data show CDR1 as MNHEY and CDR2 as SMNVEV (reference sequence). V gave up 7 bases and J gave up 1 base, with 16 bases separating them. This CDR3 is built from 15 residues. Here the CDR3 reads CASTPIGQAQETQYF. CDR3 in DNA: TGTGCCAGCACTCCAATTGGCCAGGCCCAAGAGACCCAGTACTTC.

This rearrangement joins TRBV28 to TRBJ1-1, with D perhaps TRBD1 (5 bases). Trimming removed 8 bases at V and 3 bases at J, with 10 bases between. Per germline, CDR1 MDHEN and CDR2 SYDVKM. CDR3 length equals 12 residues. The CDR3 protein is CASLDSYTEAFF. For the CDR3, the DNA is TGTGCCAGCCTCGACAGTTACACTGAAGCTTTCTTT. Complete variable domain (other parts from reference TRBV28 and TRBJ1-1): DVKVTQSSRYLVKRTGEKVFLECVQDMDHENMFWYRQDPGLGLRLIYFSYDVKMKEKGDIPEGYSVSREKKERFSLILESASTNQTSMYLCASLDSYTEAFFGQGTRLTVV.

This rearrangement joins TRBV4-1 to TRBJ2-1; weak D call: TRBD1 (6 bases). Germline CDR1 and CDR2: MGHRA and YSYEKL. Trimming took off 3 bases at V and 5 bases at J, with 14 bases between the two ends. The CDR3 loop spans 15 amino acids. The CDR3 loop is CASSQWGPGHNEQFF. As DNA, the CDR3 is TGCGCCAGCAGCCAGTGGGGGCCCGGCCACAATGAGCAGTTCTTC.

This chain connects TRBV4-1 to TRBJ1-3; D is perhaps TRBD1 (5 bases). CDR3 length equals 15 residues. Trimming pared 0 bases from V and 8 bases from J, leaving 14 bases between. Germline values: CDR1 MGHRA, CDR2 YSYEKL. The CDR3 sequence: CASSQELSRAYTIYF. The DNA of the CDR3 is TGCGCCAGCAGCCAAGAGTTGAGCAGGGCTTACACCATATATTTT.

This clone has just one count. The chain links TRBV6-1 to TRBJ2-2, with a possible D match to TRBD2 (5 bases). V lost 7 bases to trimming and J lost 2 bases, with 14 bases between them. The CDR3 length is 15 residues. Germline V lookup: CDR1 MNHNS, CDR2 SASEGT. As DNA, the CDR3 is TGTGCCAGCACCGTCCACGGGGAAAACACCGGGGAGCTGTTTTTT. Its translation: CASTVHGENTGELFF.

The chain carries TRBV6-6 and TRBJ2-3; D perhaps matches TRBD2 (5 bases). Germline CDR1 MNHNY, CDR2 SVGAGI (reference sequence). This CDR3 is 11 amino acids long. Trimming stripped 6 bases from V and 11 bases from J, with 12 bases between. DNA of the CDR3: TGTGCCAGCAGCTCCCCAGAGGGGCAGTATTTT. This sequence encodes CASSSPEGQYF.

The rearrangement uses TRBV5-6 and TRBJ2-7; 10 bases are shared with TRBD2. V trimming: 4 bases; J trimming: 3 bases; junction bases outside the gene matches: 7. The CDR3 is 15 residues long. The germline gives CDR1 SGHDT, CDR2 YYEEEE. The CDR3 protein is CASSHGTSAFYEQYF. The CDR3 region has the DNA TGTGCCAGCAGCCACGGGACTAGCGCCTTCTACGAGCAGTACTTC.

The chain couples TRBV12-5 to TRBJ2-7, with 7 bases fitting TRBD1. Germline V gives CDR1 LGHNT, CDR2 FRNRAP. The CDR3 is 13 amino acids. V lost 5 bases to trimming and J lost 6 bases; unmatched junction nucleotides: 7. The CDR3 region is CASGREQGFEQYF. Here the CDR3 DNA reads TGTGCTAGTGGTCGGGAACAGGGGTTCGAGCAGTACTTC.

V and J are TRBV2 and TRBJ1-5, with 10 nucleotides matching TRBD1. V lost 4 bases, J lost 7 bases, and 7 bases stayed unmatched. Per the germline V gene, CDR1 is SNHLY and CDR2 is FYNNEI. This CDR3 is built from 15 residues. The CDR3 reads CASSAGQGIWQPQHF. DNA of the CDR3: TGTGCCAGCAGTGCGGGACAGGGGATCTGGCAGCCCCAGCATTTT. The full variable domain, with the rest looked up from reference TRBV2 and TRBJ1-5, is EPEVTQTPSHQVTQMGQEVILRCVPISNHLYFYWYRQILGQKVEFLVSFYNNEISEKSEIFDDQFSVERPDGSNFTLKIRSTKLEDSAMYFCASSAGQGIWQPQHFGDGTRLSIL.

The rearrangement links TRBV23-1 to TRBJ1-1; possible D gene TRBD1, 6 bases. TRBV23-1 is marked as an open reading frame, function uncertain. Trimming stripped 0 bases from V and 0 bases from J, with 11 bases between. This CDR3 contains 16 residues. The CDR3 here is CASSQSRGHLNTEAFF. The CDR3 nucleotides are TGCGCCAGCAGTCAATCGAGGGGACATTTGAACACTGAAGCTTTCTTT.

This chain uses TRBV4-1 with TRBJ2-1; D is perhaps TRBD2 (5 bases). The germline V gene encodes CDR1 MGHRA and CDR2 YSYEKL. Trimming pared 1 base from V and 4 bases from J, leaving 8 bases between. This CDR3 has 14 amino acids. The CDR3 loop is CASSQGGMYNEQFF. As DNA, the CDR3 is TGCGCCAGCAGCCAAGGAGGGATGTACAATGAGCAGTTCTTC.